This T cell receptor beta chain was found in a study of regulatory T cells in long-lasting Graves disease. Looking at the study overall: Antithyroid drugs had been taken by newly diagnosed Graves' patients for under 3 months.

Relying on iRepertoire HTBI primers and Arm-PCR of CDR3 regions, the team built TCR beta libraries. MiXCR, run by TCRdb on the multiplex PCR reads, gives a single entry per CDR3 protein. The sample shows around 480,000 distinct CDR3 sequences, more than 15% of them seen only once. The time point: newly diagnosed GD, antithyroid drugs for less than 3 months. PBMCs provided the RNA from which the TCR library was made. The CDR3 has 15 residues. The germline V and J ends were trimmed by 7 bases and 5 bases, with 18 bases remaining between them. Germline V gene lookup returns CDR1 MGHRA and CDR2 YSYEKL. The data also belong to a second study, concerning T cells in Graves' hyperthyroidism and ophthalmopathy.

Sequences were derived from peripheral blood mononuclear cells (PBMCs), sampled at new diagnosis, from a patient treated with antithyroid drugs. This receptor was obtained from a woman aged 35-65 years with Graves disease. V gene TRBV4-1 combines with J gene TRBJ1-5; no reliable D call. The DNA for the CDR3 is TGCGCCAGCAAAGGGTATGAAGGGAAGGATCAGCCCCAGCATTTT. It is translated as CASKGYEGKDQPQHF.